Sequencing of this T cell receptor (beta chain) was carried out in a study of blood T cell repertoires in COVID-19. Sequenced by immunoSEQ multiplex PCR; TCRdb stores in-frame clones only, minus some. The sample consists of 180,000 or so clones, about four fifths of them appearing once. The sequence was obtained from a man aged 50 to 60 who had recovered from COVID-19. The material sequenced was PBMCs or T cells enriched from blood (not recorded which).

The CDR3 is CACRTAGELFF. The CDR3 DNA is TGTGCCTGTAGGACAGCCGGGGAGCTGTTTTTT. V and J are TRBV11-2 and TRBJ2-2, with D maybe TRBD1 (6 bases). The CDR3 loop spans 11 amino acids. Deletions cut 11 bases from V and 6 bases from J, with 10 bases between. The germline gives CDR1 SGHAT, CDR2 FQNNGV.